This T cell receptor beta chain was documented in a study of blood T cell repertoires in COVID-19. About the research overall: The United States, Italy and Spain provided the acute and convalescent COVID-19 samples.

Categorization into cohorts depended on clinical history that participants reported. The assay was immunoSEQ multiplex PCR, and TCRdb's table has in-frame clones only and misses some. In the table there are about 230,000 clones, under 85% of which are singletons. This clonotype was obtained from a man between 60 and 70 years old who had recovered from COVID-19. Sequencing used PBMCs or T cells enriched from blood (not recorded which).

The CDR3 bases are TGTGCCAGCAGTCCAACCTGGCGGAAGTCCTACGAGCAGTACTTC. Protein: CASSPTWRKSYEQYF. The chain uses TRBV6-5 and TRBJ2-7; D unclear. Trimming shortened V by 5 bases and J by 1 base, and 15 bases separated the two germline ends. The germline CDR1 and CDR2 sequences are MNHEY and SVGAGI. This CDR3 region has 15 residues.